This TCR beta chain was profiled in a study of blood T cell repertoires in COVID-19. All recovered Cohort 3 donors got two negative PCRs, got clearance, or saw symptom resolution. Assay used: immunoSEQ multiplex PCR; TCRdb lists only in-frame clones, some missing. This table has a few hundred thousand clones, roughly nine tenths appearing once. This CDR3 contains 14 residues. Per the germline V gene, CDR1 is MGHDK and CDR2 is SYGVNS. Trimming stripped 3 bases from V and 2 bases from J, with 10 bases between. This TCR was recovered from a woman under 40 who had recovered from COVID-19. The chain couples TRBV25-1 to TRBJ1-1; D may be TRBD1 (5 bases). Sample: PBMCs or T cells enriched from blood (not recorded which). The CDR3 loop reads CASSENRFNTEAFF. The CDR3 nucleotides read TGTGCCAGCAGTGAGAACAGGTTTAACACTGAAGCTTTCTTT.